The source of this T cell receptor beta chain is a study of blood T cell repertoires in COVID-19. Study background: Specimens from acute and convalescent COVID-19 originated in the United States, Italy and Spain. Nucleic acid was either cDNA or gDNA, and it came from T cells, B-cell-depleted T cells, or PBMCs.

The V gene end was trimmed by 5 bases and the J gene end by 0 bases; junction bases not matched to a gene: 7. Germline CDR1 is SQVTM and CDR2 is ANQGSEA. The CDR3 covers 14 residues. Authors' processing steps: Reference gene primer amplification gave nucleated cell count estimates. The repertoire was sequenced with immunoSEQ multiplex PCR; TCRdb's copy has only in-frame clones and lacks some. V and J calls and clone size are copied from that table; D and trimming were computed from the DNA. The sample includes tens of thousands of clones, 85% to 90% of them seen just once. The chain combines TRBV29-1 with TRBJ2-7, with 7 nucleotides matching TRBD2. Sequences were obtained from peripheral blood. This receptor was obtained from a woman aged 45-60 years with active or convalescent COVID-19. CDR3 amino acids: CSVPSPSGSYEQYF. DNA for the CDR3: TGCAGCGTTCCTTCCCCTAGCGGCTCCTACGAGCAGTACTTC.